The source of this TCR beta chain is a study of T cell clonotyping in hematopoietic cell transplantation. General study findings and limits: Recipient TCR diversity dropped after transplant; expanded clonotypes rose from day 30 to 180. Graft donor and pretransplant recipient Inverse Simpson Index values predicted broader posttransplant TCR diversity. No sorting was done, leaving CD4 and CD8 contributions mixed. At the given depth, recipient repertoires were over 97% de novo clonotypes.

Sequencing was performed with immunoSEQ multiplex PCR; in TCRdb, only in-frame clones are kept and a portion is missing. The repertoire holds about 3,000 clones, 70% to 85% seen once, with 6% to 6.5% in the top ten. This clone has a single count. What it binds is unknown. This CDR3 contains 16 residues. The V segment lost 4 bases and the J segment 2 bases; nucleotides outside the gene matches: 10. Germline CDR1 and CDR2: SQVTM and ANQGSEA. This TCR was sampled from a male patient between 60 and 69 years old who had an allogeneic stem cell transplant, so T cells may come from the graft donor. Some clones in this sample may be carry-over from other donors' samples. Material: peripheral blood mononuclear cells, obtained 30 days after allogeneic stem cell transplant. This sequence joins TRBV29-1 and TRBJ2-5; 10 nucleotides line up with TRBD2. As DNA, the CDR3 is TGCAGCGTTGCTAAGGGGACACTAGCGGGACAAGAGACCCAGTACTTC. This codes for CSVAKGTLAGQETQYF.